This T cell receptor beta chain appears in the sequencing data of a study of identical twins. The sample holds a few counts of this clonotype. A single record per CDR3 protein comes from TCRdb applying MiXCR to the 5' RACE reads. This table holds some 660,000 distinct CDR3 sequences, 8.5% to 9.5% found once. The donors were all healthy and Caucasian. CDR1 is MGHDK, CDR2 SYGVNS, per germline. Deletions cut 7 bases from V and 7 bases from J, with 14 bases between. This CDR3 comprises 13 residues. Separately, the same data were catalogued under a study of yellow fever vaccine responses in identical twins.

Sequencing input: PBMCs. The clonotype originates from a woman aged 18-29 years in good health. The V and J genes are TRBV25-1 and TRBJ1-5; D call uncertain. DNA for the CDR3: TGTGCCAGCAAAGGGAACTTATGGCAGCCCCAGCATTTT. It translates to CASKGNLWQPQHF.